The clone carrying this TCR beta chain was observed a few times. What it binds is unknown. The read ends 3 residues before the CDR3 terminus; that terminus is restored from the germline J gene. This record belongs to a study of T cell clonality in common variable immunodeficiency. CDR1 and CDR2 (germline): MNHEY, SMNVEV (reference sequence). The CDR3 has 13 residues. V lost 6 bases to trimming and J lost 2 bases, with 11 bases between them. Only in-frame clones appear in the TCRdb table, and some are missing; sequencing was by immunoSEQ multiplex PCR. Observed in the sample are 51,000 or so clones, none of them singletons. Points from the study as a whole: Common variable immunodeficiency TCR beta sequences reportedly had fewer deletions and N-nucleotide insertions.

The sequenced material came from peripheral blood mononuclear cells. This TCR derives from a person between 18 and 69 years old in good health. The V call is TRBV27, the J call TRBJ2-7; no reliable D call. The CDR3 protein is CASSPSLTYEQYF. Incomplete CDR3 DNA: TGTGCCAGCAGCCCTTCCTTAACCTACGAG.